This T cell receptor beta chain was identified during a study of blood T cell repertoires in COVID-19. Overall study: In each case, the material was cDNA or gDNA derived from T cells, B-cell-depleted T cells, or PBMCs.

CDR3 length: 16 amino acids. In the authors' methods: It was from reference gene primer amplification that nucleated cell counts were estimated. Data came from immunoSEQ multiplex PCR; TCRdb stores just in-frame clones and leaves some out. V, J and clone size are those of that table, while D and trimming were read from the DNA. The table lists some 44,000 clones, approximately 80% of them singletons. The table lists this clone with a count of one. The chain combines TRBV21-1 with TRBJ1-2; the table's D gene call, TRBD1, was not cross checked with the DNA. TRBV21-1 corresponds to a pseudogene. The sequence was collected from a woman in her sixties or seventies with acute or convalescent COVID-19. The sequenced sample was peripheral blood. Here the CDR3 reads CASSKVTPTGAYGYTF. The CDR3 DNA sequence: TGTGCCAGCAGCAAAGTGACACCGACAGGGGCCTATGGCTACACCTTC.